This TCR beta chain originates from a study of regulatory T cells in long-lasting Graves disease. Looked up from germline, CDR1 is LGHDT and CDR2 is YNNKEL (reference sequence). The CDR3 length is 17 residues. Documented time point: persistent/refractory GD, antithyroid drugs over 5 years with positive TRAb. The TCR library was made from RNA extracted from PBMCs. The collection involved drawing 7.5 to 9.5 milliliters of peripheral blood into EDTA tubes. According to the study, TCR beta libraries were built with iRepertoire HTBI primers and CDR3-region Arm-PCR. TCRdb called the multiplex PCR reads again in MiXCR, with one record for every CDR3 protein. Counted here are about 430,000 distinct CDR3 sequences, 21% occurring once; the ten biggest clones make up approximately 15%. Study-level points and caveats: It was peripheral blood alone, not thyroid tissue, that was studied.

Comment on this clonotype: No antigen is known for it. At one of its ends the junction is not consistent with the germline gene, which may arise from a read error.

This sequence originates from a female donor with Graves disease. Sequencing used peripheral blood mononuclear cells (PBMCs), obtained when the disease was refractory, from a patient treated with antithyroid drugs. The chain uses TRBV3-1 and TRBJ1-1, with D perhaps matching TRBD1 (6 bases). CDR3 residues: CASTQYESQGRGTEAFF. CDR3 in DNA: TGTGCCAGCACCCAATATGAATCTCAGGGAAGGGGGACTGAAGCTTTCTTT.